This TCR beta chain was retrieved from a study of T cell repertoires in MIS-A myocarditis (dated by TCRdb to between 2021 and 2024). Details on this clone: Its antigen has not been determined. Per-base quality was not reported, and no clone a single base away is much larger than it.

TCRbeta CDR3 regions were amplified by the immunoSEQ bias-controlled multiplex PCR and were subjected to high-throughput sequencing. Regarding the original processing steps: CDR3 sequences were collapsed and filtered by the immunoSEQ vendor pipeline to quantify abundance and frequency of each unique TCRbeta CDR3. Dominant CDR3 amino acid sequences were clustered with SARS-CoV-2-specific ImmuneCODE TCRbeta sequences by CD-HIT at a 90% global sequence identity threshold. A clone was classed as hyperexpanded at a frequency of 0.1 to 1 and as large at a frequency of 0.01 to 0.1. The CDR3 amino acid sequences and the V and J gene assignments of the dominant clones were confirmed with MiXCR. The R stringdist package was used to calculate Levenshtein distances between the patient clonotypes and the ImmuneCODE hits. The table comes from immuneACCESS by way of TCRdb, which keeps in-frame sequences with V and J called. Part of the clones is missing from these tables; in studies checked, under half for an unresolved V gene and the rest for unknown reasons. V and J calls and clone size follow that table, whereas D and trimming were derived from the DNA. Recorded for this sample are some 6,600 clones; around 84% of them occurred a single time. Of the sample, roughly 19% is held by the ten largest clones.

The CDR3, from cysteine to phenylalanine, totals 12 residues. Only the CDR3 region is kept as DNA, spanning 36 bases read in frame from base 1. V loses 6 bases of germline sequence and J loses 4 bases, and the interval between the two ends is 9 bases. CDR1 MNHEY and CDR2 SVGEGT are derived from the germline V gene. The QIAamp DNA FFPE kit was used to extract genomic DNA from formalin-fixed paraffin-embedded autopsy tissue. Rearrangement joined TRBV6-2 or TRBV6-3 to TRBJ1-1; no D gene can be assigned with confidence. The sequence was obtained from a man aged 18 to 30 with fulminant myocarditis from multisystem inflammatory syndrome in adults (MIS-A) after COVID-19. Sequencing was done on a sample of right inferior lung lobe tissue obtained at autopsy. In nucleotides, the sequence is TGTGCCAGCAGCCGCTTTGCCACTGAAGCTTTCTTT. Its protein is CASSRFATEAFF.